These T cell receptor beta chains were read from a single sample in a study of T cell responses to AZD1222 COVID-19 vaccine. TCRdb's table, derived via immunoSEQ multiplex PCR, lists solely in-frame clones and lacks some. The sample records approximately 150,000 clones, around nine tenths being singletons. The sample consisted of peripheral blood, taken on day 0 of AZD1222 vaccination. The receptors were sampled from an adult in good health. CDR3s leave out the opening cysteine and the closing phenylalanine or tryptophan.

j_call: TRBJ2-3
v_call: TRBV15
cdr3_aa: ATSRDRPEDTQY

j_call: TRBJ2-7
v_call: TRBV9
cdr3_aa: ASSAGTSSYEQY

j_call: TRBJ1-6
v_call: TRBV5-5
cdr3_aa: ASSLFGPGGSSYNSPLH

j_call: TRBJ2-7
v_call: TRBV5-5
cdr3_aa: ASSLGGGEQY

j_call: TRBJ2-7
v_call: TRBV27
cdr3_aa: ASSLRGPGSSYEQY

j_call: TRBJ2-6
v_call: TRBV29-1
cdr3_aa: SVEEGQSPGSGANVLT

j_call: TRBJ2-1
v_call: TRBV2
cdr3_aa: ASSEAHPGLAVYNEQF

j_call: TRBJ1-5
v_call: TRBV19
cdr3_aa: ASRGTGNQPQH

j_call: TRBJ2-1
v_call: TRBV9
cdr3_aa: ASSVATGNSYNEQF

j_call: TRBJ2-1
v_call: TRBV6-5
cdr3_aa: ASRLQGAEQF